This T cell receptor (beta chain) was identified in a study of blood T cell repertoires in COVID-19. In the study overall: Samples of COVID-19 (acute and convalescent) were obtained from the United States, Italy and Spain.

Authors' data handling: Estimated nucleated cell counts came from reference gene primer amplification. Profiled with immunoSEQ multiplex PCR; TCRdb holds only in-frame clones, not every one. The V and J calls and clone size were taken over from that table, and D and trimming were inferred from the DNA. The profile shows roughly 260,000 clones, about nine tenths of them singletons. The V gene's germline CDR1 is SGHRS and CDR2 YFSETQ. Losses at the gene ends were 0 bases for V and 6 bases for J; bases not matched to a gene: 4. The CDR3 has 15 residues. V is TRBV5-1 and J is TRBJ2-1; 9 nucleotides align to TRBD2. Specimen: peripheral blood. This TCR derives from a woman aged 45-59 years who had recovered from COVID-19. The CDR3 nucleotides are TGCGCCAGCAGCTTGGTTAGCGGGAGTGGCAATGAGCAGTTCTTC. Translation: CASSLVSGSGNEQFF.